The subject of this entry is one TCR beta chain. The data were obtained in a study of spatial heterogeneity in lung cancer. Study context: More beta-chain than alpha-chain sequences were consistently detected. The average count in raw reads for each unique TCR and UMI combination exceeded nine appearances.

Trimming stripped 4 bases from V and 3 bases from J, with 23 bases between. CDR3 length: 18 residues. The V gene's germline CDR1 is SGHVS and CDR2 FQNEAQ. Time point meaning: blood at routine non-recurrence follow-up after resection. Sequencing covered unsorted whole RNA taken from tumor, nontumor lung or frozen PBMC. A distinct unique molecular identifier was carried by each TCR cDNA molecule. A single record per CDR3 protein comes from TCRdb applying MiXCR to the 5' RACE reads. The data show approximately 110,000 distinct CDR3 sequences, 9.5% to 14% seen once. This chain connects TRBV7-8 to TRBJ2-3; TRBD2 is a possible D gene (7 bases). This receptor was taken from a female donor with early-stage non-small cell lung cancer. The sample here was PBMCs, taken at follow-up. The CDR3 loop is CASSYSRGGLDKTDTQYF. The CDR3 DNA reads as TGTGCCAGCAGCTATTCCAGGGGAGGGCTAGACAAGACAGATACGCAGTATTTT.